The T cell receptor beta chain described here comes from a study of long-term antiretroviral therapy in people with HIV. General observations from the study: Diversity went up after ART and still fell short of transplant donor controls. Clones with expansion before ART led the repertoire at all time points. Therapy changes, viral resistance and ART adherence were not documented in the available data.

Running of the v3.0 immunoSEQ assay took place at survey level. Each sample had sequencing targeting about 40,000-50,000 T-cell genomes. TCRdb keeps only in-frame clones here, not all; method: immunoSEQ multiplex PCR. Here the sample spans about 15,000 clones, around 88% being singletons. Worth noting for this clone: Its antigen remains unidentified.

This TCR came from a woman in her 30s with HIV. The input for sequencing was unsorted PBMCs, taken more than 2.2 years before starting antiretroviral therapy.

CDR3 in amino acids: CASSPSGLGGPQHF. The CDR3 DNA sequence: TGTGCCAGCAGCCCTAGCGGGCTTGGGGGGCCCCAGCATTTT. V is TRBV9 and J is TRBJ1-5, with D possibly matching TRBD1 (5 bases). The CDR3 extends over 14 amino acids. The V end lost 4 bases, the J end lost 9 bases, and 17 bases lay between the germline ends. Germline CDR1 is SGDLS and CDR2 is YYNGEE. Supplemented by reference TRBV9 and TRBJ1-5, the full variable domain reads DSGVTQTPKHLITATGQRVTLRCSPRSGDLSVYWYQQSLDQGLQFLIQYYNGEERAKGNILERFSAQQFPDLHSELNLSSLELGDSALYFCASSPSGLGGPQHFGDGTRLSIL.